A selection of T cell receptor beta chains follows, all from one sample in a study of OX40 agonist ivuxolimab in advanced cancers. TCRdb's table, derived via immunoSEQ multiplex PCR, lists solely in-frame clones and lacks some. Among around 53,000 clones listed, over 90% were seen once. Sample: CD4+ or CD8+ T cells sorted from blood, taken in a trial of the OX40 agonist ivuxolimab. The receptors come from an adult with an advanced solid tumor such as melanoma, head and neck, liver or kidney cancer. The CDR3 runs from the conserved cysteine through the conserved F or W. The D gene is left open where the match is weak. A clone size is listed for some rows: how often the clone was seen (once, few, many), or a class if it is expanded.

>NA|TRBV7-3|NA|TRBJ2-2
TGTGCCAGCAGCTTGACGGGAGTGAACGTTAACACCGGGGAGCTGTTTTTT
CASSLTGVNVNTGELFF
>TRBD1|TRBV5-6|NA|TRBJ1-4
TGTGCCAGCAGCTTAGACCCCGGGACAGCAAATGAAAAACTGTTTTTT
CASSLDPGTANEKLFF
>TRBD1|TRBV4-1|NA|TRBJ1-1
TGCGCCAGCAGAGGGACAGCGGGCACTGAAGCTTTCTTT
CASRGTAGTEAFF
>TRBD1|TRBV27|medium-sized|TRBJ1-5
TGTGCCAGCAGTCTATTGGGACAGGGGGGACAGCCCCAGCATTTT
CASSLLGQGGQPQHF
>TRBD1|TRBV27|NA|TRBJ2-7
TGTGCCAGCAGGACAGGGACCGAGCAGTACTTC
CASRTGTEQYF
>TRBD2|TRBV2|NA|TRBJ2-5
TGTGCCAGCAGGATAGCGGGAGGAGTAGAGACCCAGTACTTC
CASRIAGGVETQYF
>NA|TRBV7-9|few|TRBJ2-7
TGTGCCAGCAGCTCAACGTACGAGCAGTACTTC
CASSSTYEQYF
>TRBD1|TRBV5-1|NA|TRBJ2-7
TGCGCCAGCAGCTTGGGCACAGGGGTCTACGAGCAGTACTTC
CASSLGTGVYEQYF
>NA|TRBV10-2|NA|TRBJ2-7
TGCGCCAGCCTAGCGCCGTCCTACGAGCAGTACTTC
CASLAPSYEQYF
>NA|TRBV5-1|once|TRBJ2-7
TGCGCCAGCAGCTCCCAGTCCAAGGTCTCCTACGAGCAGTACTTC
CASSSQSKVSYEQYF
>NA|TRBV19|NA|TRBJ1-1
TGTGCCAGTAGTATTCGGGGGGAAGTGAACACTGAAGCTTTCTTT
CASSIRGEVNTEAFF
>NA|TRBV10-3|NA|TRBJ2-7
TGTGCCATCAGGACGCTCCAGGGTCCCCTCTACGAGCAGTACTTC
CAIRTLQGPLYEQYF
>TRBD1|TRBV14|NA|TRBJ2-7
TGTGCCAGCAGCCAGGAGACAGGGCCCCGGTACGAGCAGTACTTC
CASSQETGPRYEQYF
>TRBD2|TRBV5-6|NA|TRBJ2-1
TGTGCCAGCAGCGAAACTCTGGGACTAGCGGACAACAATGAGCAGTTCTTC
CASSETLGLADNNEQFF
>NA|TRBV13|NA|TRBJ2-5
TGTGCCAGCAGCTTAGGGGACCCTCCAGAGACCCAGTACTTC
CASSLGDPPETQYF
>NA|TRBV7-9|NA|TRBJ2-7
TGTGCCAGCAGCCCCCATACGGGTCGCTACGAGCAGTACTTC
CASSPHTGRYEQYF
>TRBD2|TRBV9|NA|TRBJ2-7
TGTGCCAGCAGCTCCGGACTAGCGGGAGTTGGGAAGGGCTACGAGCAGTACTTC
CASSSGLAGVGKGYEQYF
>TRBD2|TRBV6-5|NA|TRBJ2-7
TGTGCCAGCAGCACCATAGCGGGAGGTTACTACGAGCAGTACTTC
CASSTIAGGYYEQYF
>TRBD2|TRBV11-2|NA|TRBJ2-2
TGTGCCAGCAGCGAGAGGACTAGCGGTAACACCGGGGAGCTGTTTTTT
CASSERTSGNTGELFF
>NA|TRBV4-3|NA|TRBJ1-5
TGCGCCAGCAGCCAAGATCAGGGCCCCAATCAGCCCCAGCATTTT
CASSQDQGPNQPQHF
>TRBD1|TRBV7-9|once|TRBJ1-1
TGTGCCAGCAGCTTTTGGACAGGGACCGCTGAAGCTTTCTTT
CASSFWTGTAEAFF
>NA|TRBV6-5|NA|TRBJ2-1
TGTGCCAGCAGTTACGCCGGGAGAGGCAGCAATGAGCAGTTCTTC
CASSYAGRGSNEQFF
>NA|TRBV27|NA|TRBJ2-2
TGTGCCAGCGGACCTTTAGGACAGACCACCGGGGAGCTGTTTTTT
CASGPLGQTTGELFF
>NA|TRBV7-2|NA|TRBJ2-7
TGTGCCAGCAGCGGTACCTACGAGCAGTACTTC
CASSGTYEQYF
>NA|TRBV21-1|NA|TRBJ2-1
TGTGCCAGCAGCAATTGCGGGAGAGTAAATGAGCAGTTCTTC
CASSNCGRVNEQFF
>NA|TRBV27|NA|TRBJ2-5
TGTGCCAGCAGCTTGACAGGACCGTTGTCCCAGTACTTC
CASSLTGPLSQYF
>NA|TRBV5-1|NA|TRBJ1-4
TGCGCCAGCAGCTTGGGGGATTTACCGGCAACTAATGAAAAACTGTTTTTT
CASSLGDLPATNEKLFF
>NA|TRBV25-1|NA|TRBJ1-3
TGTGCCAGCAGTGAACTTGGTGAGGGAAACACCATATATTTT
CASSELGEGNTIYF
>NA|TRBV7-9|NA|TRBJ1-2
TGTGCCAGCAGCTTTGATGGGAATGGCTACACCTTC
CASSFDGNGYTF
>NA|TRBV4-2|few|TRBJ1-1
TGTGCCAGCAGCCAAGTAGGTTTAGGCACTGAAGCTTTCTTT
CASSQVGLGTEAFF
>NA|TRBV29-1|NA|TRBJ1-4
TGCAGCGTTGAAGTGAAGGGATATGGAACTGAAAAACTGTTTTTT
CSVEVKGYGTEKLFF
>NA|TRBV4-3|NA|TRBJ1-4
TGCGCCAGCAGCCAAGACTGGGGCAACGAAAAACTGTTTTTT
CASSQDWGNEKLFF
>TRBD2|TRBV4-3|NA|TRBJ2-1
TGCGCCAGCAGCCTGGGCGGACTAGCGGGCTACAATGAGCAGTTCTTC
CASSLGGLAGYNEQFF
>NA|TRBV28|NA|TRBJ2-7
TGTGCCAGCAGTCAAAGAAGGAGCTCCTACGAGCAGTACTTC
CASSQRRSSYEQYF
>NA|TRBV27|NA|TRBJ2-2
TGTGCCAGCAGTTTAGGAATATCAAACACCGGGGAGCTGTTTTTT
CASSLGISNTGELFF
>NA|TRBV4-1|NA|TRBJ2-7
TGCGCCAGCAGCCAAGATGAGGGGGGTAACTACGAGCAGTACTTC
CASSQDEGGNYEQYF
>NA|TRBV11-2|NA|TRBJ1-2
TGTGCCAGCAGCTTAGGTACTCAGTATGGCTACACCTTC
CASSLGTQYGYTF
>TRBD1|TRBV12-5|NA|TRBJ2-7
TGTGCTAGTGGTCCAGGGGGCTACGAGCAGTACTTC
CASGPGGYEQYF
>TRBD2|TRBV28|NA|TRBJ2-5
TGTGCCAGCAGCTCAGCGGGAGGGGCGCGGGAGACCCAGTACTTC
CASSSAGGARETQYF
>TRBD2|TRBV5-1|NA|TRBJ2-3
TGCGCCAGCAGCGCGGGGGTAGGGGAGTTGGCAGATACGCAGTATTTT
CASSAGVGELADTQYF
>TRBD2|TRBV7-2|once|TRBJ2-1
TGTGCCAGCAGCGCCGGACTAGCGGTAAATGAGCAGTTCTTC
CASSAGLAVNEQFF
>NA|TRBV15|NA|TRBJ2-5
TGTGCCACCAGCAGTACTAGGCGGGACCGGGAGACCCAGTACTTC
CATSSTRRDRETQYF
>TRBD2|TRBV29-1|NA|TRBJ2-7
TGCAGCGTTGAAGGGGGGGGAGTGAGTGAGCAGTACTTC
CSVEGGGVSEQYF
>NA|TRBV5-4|NA|TRBJ2-2
TGTGCCAGCAACGAAGACAGAATCGGGGAGCTGTTTTTT
CASNEDRIGELFF
>NA|TRBV28|NA|TRBJ2-7
TGTGCCAGCAGTGGCCTGCGGCGGATGATCTACGAGCAGTACTTC
CASSGLRRMIYEQYF
>TRBD1|TRBV27|once|TRBJ1-1
TGTGCCAGCAGCCAACTCGGGACAGTTGTCGAAGCTTTCTTT
CASSQLGTVVEAFF
>NA|TRBV11-1|NA|TRBJ2-7
TGTGCCAGTTCAGAGATTTCCTACGAGCAGTACTTC
CASSEISYEQYF
>TRBD2|TRBV28|once|TRBJ2-3
TGTGCCAGCAGTTTGAGCGGGGTGGGTACAGATACGCAGTATTTT
CASSLSGVGTDTQYF
>NA|TRBV20-1|NA|TRBJ2-5
TGCAGTGTCAGGGGTTTGGAGACCCAGTACTTC
CSVRGLETQYF
>TRBD1|TRBV4-3|NA|TRBJ2-7
TGCGCCAGCAGCCCCAGACAGGGGGATGCAAACGAGCAGTACTTC
CASSPRQGDANEQYF
>NA|TRBV13|NA|TRBJ2-1
TGTGCCAGCAGCTCTAATTCCGAGACGGGCTCCTACAATGAGCAGTTCTTC
CASSSNSETGSYNEQFF